The rows below give T cell receptor beta chains drawn from one sample of a study of blood T cell repertoires in COVID-19. Only in-frame clones appear in the TCRdb table, and some are missing; sequencing was by immunoSEQ multiplex PCR. The profile shows roughly 88,000 clones, roughly 76% of them singletons. Input material: peripheral blood. The receptors stem from a woman older than 75 with active or convalescent COVID-19. Each CDR3 is given without its conserved first and last residue.

>TRBV18|TRBJ2-7
ASSLNRDRGHEQY
>TRBV6-1|TRBJ1-5
ASSEFQTGFSNQPQH
>TRBV7-9|TRBJ1-1
ASSIGAEAF
>TRBV30|TRBJ1-5
AWSPDTGFNQPQH
>TRBV7-2|TRBJ1-2
ASSFPGIREGYT
>TRBV7-3|TRBJ1-1
ASSSDPGGNTEAF
>TRBV11-2|TRBJ2-3
ASSSDREDTQY
>TRBV2|TRBJ1-6
ASSGRGMYNSPLH
>TRBV19|TRBJ2-5
ASSLGLRHQETQY
>TRBV5-1|TRBJ2-2
ASSLRTGDPGELF
>TRBV18|TRBJ1-3
ASSPDRGSGNTIY
>TRBV6-4|TRBJ1-1
ASSGGRGTEAF
>TRBV4-1|TRBJ2-1
ASSHTASGGTYNEQF
>TRBV4-1|TRBJ2-3
ASSQDLWESTDTQY
>TRBV6-5|TRBJ2-7
ASSYMGQGNEQY
>TRBV18|TRBJ1-4
ASSPWLDRGNEKLF
>TRBV20-1|TRBJ2-5
SAPLGETQY
>TRBV19|TRBJ2-1
ASSNRGFEQF
>TRBV28|TRBJ2-5
ASNLAGAQETQY
>TRBV7-2|TRBJ2-7
ASSFGRGAYEQY
>TRBV9|TRBJ2-3
ASSEGTSGASQAQY
>TRBV3-1/TRBV3-2|TRBJ2-5
ASSPSRQGQETQY
>TRBV5-6|TRBJ2-7
ASSFTGGGEQY
>TRBV2|TRBJ1-2
ASSERGRGYT
>TRBV4-2|TRBJ1-4
ASSQEGTPATNEKLF
>TRBV5-4|TRBJ2-5
ASSRTSGGGQETQY
>TRBV9|TRBJ2-7
ASSDGQGRRYEQY
>TRBV6-6|TRBJ2-7
ASSQDKGSYEQY
>TRBV4-2|TRBJ1-5
ASSQDEGNQPQH
>TRBV19|TRBJ1-1
ATSPHTGAGTEAF
>TRBV5-4|TRBJ2-2
ASSRTELDTGELF
>TRBV18|TRBJ1-4
ASSYSEKLF
>TRBV5-1|TRBJ2-1
ASSSDSVTLGDEQF
>TRBV13|TRBJ1-3
ASSARWDTGSGNTIY
>TRBV7-2|TRBJ1-2
ASTSPGDPPYGYT
>TRBV28|TRBJ1-5
ASGSWAEGSNQPQH
>TRBV6-6|TRBJ2-2
ASSRRPGLAGDSPGELF
>TRBV9|TRBJ2-7
ASSRAQGRYEQY
>TRBV7-9|TRBJ1-6
ASSLTQGNSPLH
>TRBV2|TRBJ2-1
ASSGDRVQRAGNEQF
>TRBV3-1/TRBV3-2|TRBJ1-1
ASSGRNRGGNTEAF
>TRBV11-3|TRBJ2-1
ASSPTGDRQF
>TRBV9|TRBJ2-1
ASSVASSQHGNEQF
>TRBV28|TRBJ1-4
ATLQGGEKLF
>TRBV20-1|TRBJ1-3
SASNRGRNTIY
>TRBV18|TRBJ2-1
ASSPRGGSGGSNEQF
>TRBV11-2|TRBJ2-5
ASSLVGGSPQETQY
>TRBV19|TRBJ1-3
ASSYLGTASGNTIY
>TRBV25-1|TRBJ2-7
ASERLGGDYEQY
>TRBV6-6|TRBJ2-3
ASNSGQNTDTQY
>TRBV27|TRBJ2-2
ASSLNYIAGGVGELF
>TRBV7-9|TRBJ2-7
ASSLAQGDRYYEQY
>TRBV23-1|TRBJ1-3
ASSQRDRCDSGNTIY